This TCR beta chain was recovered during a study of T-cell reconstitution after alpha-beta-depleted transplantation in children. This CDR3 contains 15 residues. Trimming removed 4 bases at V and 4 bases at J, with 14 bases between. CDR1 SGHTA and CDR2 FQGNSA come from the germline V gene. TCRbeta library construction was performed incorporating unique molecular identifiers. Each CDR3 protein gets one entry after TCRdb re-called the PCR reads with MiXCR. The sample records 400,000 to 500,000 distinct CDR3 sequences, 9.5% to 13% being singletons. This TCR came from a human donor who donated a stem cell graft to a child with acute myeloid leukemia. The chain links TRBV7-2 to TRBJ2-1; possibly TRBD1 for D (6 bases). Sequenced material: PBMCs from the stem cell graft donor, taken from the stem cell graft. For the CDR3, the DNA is TGTGCCAGCAGCTCCAAGGCTGGGACATACAATGAGCAGTTCTTC. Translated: CASSSKAGTYNEQFF.